This T cell receptor (beta chain) appears in the sequencing data of a study of low-dose radiotherapy and immunotherapy resistance in tumors. Across the whole study: With 1 Gy per fraction every two weeks, Cohort 2 accumulated 13 Gy across 26 weeks.

V was clipped by 8 bases and J by 10 bases, with 15 bases between them. This CDR3 is 12 amino acids long. CDR1 LNHDA and CDR2 SQIVND come from the germline V gene (reference sequence). With TRAV- and TRBV-specific primers, first-strand cDNA was made, covering the alpha and beta chains. The authors ran around 22 PCR cycles to amplify TCRs with a constant-region primer and V-primer adapter. TCRdb analysed the reads with MiXCR anew, one entry per CDR3 protein. The data hold approximately 45,000 distinct CDR3 sequences, with less than 30% observed a single time. There are many counts of this clonotype. Time point denoted: after trial treatment. This sample's treatment: LDRT plus nivolumab, ipilimumab, low-dose cyclophosphamide and aspirin (RACIN trial). Donors received nivolumab, ipilimumab, aspirin, low-dose cyclophosphamide and low-dose radiotherapy.

The V call is TRBV19, the J call TRBJ2-1, with TRBD2 as a possible D gene (7 bases). The sequence came from a male donor with prostate cancer. The sample was PBMCs, taken after low-dose radiotherapy plus immunotherapy. The CDR3 DNA reads as TGTGCCAGTGAGGCGGGGGCAGGAGAGCAGTTCTTC. It specifies CASEAGAGEQFF.